The 27 T cell receptor beta chains below come from one sample, sequenced in a study of control samples from healthy donors and cancer patients. TCRdb keeps only in-frame clones here, not all; method: immunoSEQ multiplex PCR. The sample has 150,000 or so clones, about 95% seen once. The sample consisted of PBMCs. These receptors were taken from a man in his sixties with colorectal cancer.

The J gene is TRBJ1-3, the V gene TRBV9; weak D call: TRBD1 (5 bases). Looked up from germline, CDR1 is SGDLS and CDR2 is YYNGEE. This CDR3 is 16 amino acids long. V was clipped by 0 bases and J by 0 bases, with 10 bases between them. CDR3 nucleotides: TGTGCCAGCAGCGTAGGGAGACAGTACTCTGGAAACACCATATATTTT. Translation gives CASSVGRQYSGNTIYF.

The rearrangement joins TRBV29-1 to TRBJ2-7; tentatively, D is TRBD1 (5 bases). V was clipped by 6 bases and J by 4 bases, with 13 bases between them. This CDR3 is built from 12 residues. CDR1 and CDR2 from the germline V gene are SQVTM and ANQGSEA. CDR3 residues: CSVGTGEYEQYF. In DNA, the CDR3 is TGCAGCGTAGGAACAGGAGAGTACGAGCAGTACTTC.

The chain has TRBV19 and TRBJ1-4, with D unclear. V lost 7 bases and J lost 0, with 12 bases in between. The CDR3 covers 15 residues. CDR1 is LNHDA and CDR2 is SQIVND in the germline V gene (reference sequence). CDR3 sequence (DNA): TGTGCCAGTAACGCGAGGACCGCAACTAATGAAAAACTGTTTTTT. Translated: CASNARTATNEKLFF.

The chain is built from TRBV11-3 and TRBJ2-3; D call uncertain. CDR3 length: 14 amino acids. Germline V gene data show CDR1 as SGHNT and CDR2 as YENEEA. With 4 bases removed from V and 2 bases from J, the gap between germline ends came to 10 bases. The chain's CDR3 is CASSSGPFTDTQYF. In DNA form, the CDR3 reads TGTGCCAGCAGCTCAGGCCCATTCACAGATACGCAGTATTTT.

This chain links TRBV2 with TRBJ2-2; D remains ambiguous. Per the germline V gene, CDR1 is SNHLY and CDR2 is FYNNEI. CDR3 length equals 14 residues. Trimming removed 6 bases from V and 2 bases from J, with 10 bases in between. This chain's CDR3 is CASRVDRNTGELFF. The DNA for the CDR3 is TGTGCCAGCAGGGTTGACCGAAACACCGGGGAGCTGTTTTTT.

This chain joins TRBV6-6 and TRBJ1-2, with 8 bases identical to TRBD1. Germline values: CDR1 MNHNY, CDR2 SVGAGI (reference sequence). This CDR3 region has 15 residues. Losses at the gene ends were 0 bases for V and 8 bases for J; bases not matched to a gene: 8. CDR3 region: CASSYSQGAYSGYTF. CDR3 nucleotides: TGTGCCAGCAGTTACTCGCAGGGGGCGTATTCGGGCTACACCTTC.

V usage is TRBV5-1 and J usage is TRBJ1-2, with D maybe TRBD1 (6 bases). The CDR3 has 14 residues. Germline CDR1 is SGHRS and CDR2 is YFSETQ. With 4 bases removed from V and 2 bases from J, the gap between germline ends came to 12 bases. The CDR3 reads CASSPDGQNYGYTF. CDR3 DNA: TGCGCCAGCAGCCCGGACGGACAGAACTATGGCTACACCTTC.

The rearrangement uses TRBV27 and TRBJ1-1; D is uncertain. Trimming removed 0 bases at V and 2 bases at J, with 7 bases between. Per the germline V gene, CDR1 is MNHEY and CDR2 is SMNVEV (reference sequence). The CDR3 totals 14 residues. The chain's CDR3 is CASSLSGINTEAFF. CDR3 DNA: TGTGCCAGCAGTTTATCGGGGATAAACACTGAAGCTTTCTTT.

This clone showed up just once. This rearrangement joins TRBV7-2 to TRBJ2-1; TRBD2 matches 10 bases. V lost 2 bases and J lost 4; bases outside the gene matches: 2. Germline loops: CDR1 SGHTA, CDR2 FQGNSA. The CDR3 has 15 amino acids. This CDR3 reads CASSLSSGGYNEQFF. The DNA for the CDR3 is TGTGCCAGCAGCTTATCTAGCGGGGGATACAATGAGCAGTTCTTC.

CDR3 sequence reads: CASSRGAGGTDTQYF. Written as DNA, the CDR3 is TGCGCCAGCAGCCGGGGGGCCGGGGGCACAGATACGCAGTATTTT. The chain carries TRBV4-1 and TRBJ2-3; D is perhaps TRBD1 or TRBD2 (6 bases each). The CDR3 has 15 residues. The V and J ends lost 4 bases and 1 base respectively, with 12 bases between them. Germline assignment: CDR1 MGHRA and CDR2 YSYEKL.

This chain connects TRBV30 to TRBJ2-4; 10 nucleotides agree with TRBD2. The CDR3 is 15 residues long. Germline CDR1 GTSNPN, CDR2 SVGIG (reference sequence). Trimming at V came to 3 bases and at J to 1 base, leaving 3 bases not matched to a gene. The CDR3 is CAWRFSGGAKNIQYF. CDR3 nucleotide sequence: TGTGCCTGGAGGTTTAGCGGGGGGGCCAAAAACATTCAGTACTTC.

The gene calls are TRBV2 and TRBJ1-2; D unclear. Trimming stripped 4 bases from V and 4 bases from J, with 10 bases between. Per germline, CDR1 SNHLY and CDR2 FYNNEI. This CDR3 spans 13 amino acids. The DNA of the CDR3 is TGTGCCAGCAGTGGGGAGCTTCTCTATGGCTACACCTTC. This translates into CASSGELLYGYTF.

The chain employs TRBV5-4 and TRBJ2-2; 7 bases are shared with TRBD2. Germline V gene sequence: CDR1 SGHNT, CDR2 YYREEE (reference sequence). V gave up 0 bases and J gave up 5 bases; unmatched junction bases: 4. This CDR3 contains 15 residues. CDR3 DNA sequence: TGTGCCAGCAGCTTGGGACTAGCACCTACCGGGGAGCTGTTTTTT. Its protein product is CASSLGLAPTGELFF.

The rearrangement links TRBV29-1 to TRBJ2-2; D might be TRBD1 (6 bases). The CDR3 has 13 residues. Trimming shortened V by 7 bases and J by 1 base, and 10 bases separated the two germline ends. Germline V gene sequence: CDR1 SQVTM, CDR2 ANQGSEA. This CDR3 is CSAPGQNTGELFF. The CDR3 DNA sequence: TGCAGCGCCCCGGGACAGAACACCGGGGAGCTGTTTTTT.

The genes are TRBV5-1 and TRBJ2-1; possibly TRBD1 for D (5 bases). Looked up from germline, CDR1 is SGHRS and CDR2 is YFSETQ. This CDR3 spans 13 amino acids. V was trimmed by 0 bases and J by 6 bases, leaving 7 bases between them. The CDR3 here is CASSLAGINEQFF. The DNA of the CDR3 is TGCGCCAGCAGCTTGGCAGGGATCAATGAGCAGTTCTTC.

The CDR3 DNA reads TGTGCCAGCAGCCCTCGGACAGGGCTGAACTATGGCTACACCTTC. As protein: CASSPRTGLNYGYTF. This chain uses TRBV5-5 with TRBJ1-2, with 8 nucleotides matching TRBD1. There are 15 residues in the CDR3. The germline gives CDR1 SGHKS, CDR2 YYEKEE (reference sequence). Unmatched junction bases numbered 7, after V lost 4 bases and J lost 2 bases. The full variable domain, completed using reference TRBV5-5 and TRBJ1-2, is DAGVTQSPTHLIKTRGQQVTLRCSPISGHKSVSWYQQVLGQGPQFIFQYYEKEERGRGNFPDRFSARQFPNYSSELNVNALLLGDSALYLCASSPRTGLNYGYTFGSGTRLTVV.

The V and J genes are TRBV28 and TRBJ2-5; D gene ambiguous. CDR1 and CDR2 (germline): MDHEN, SYDVKM. The V and J ends lost 6 bases and 3 bases respectively, with 11 bases between them. The length of the CDR3 is 13 residues. The CDR3 nucleotides are TGTGCCAGCAGCGACGTCGCCAAAGAGACCCAGTACTTC. Amino acid sequence: CASSDVAKETQYF.

V usage is TRBV28 and J usage is TRBJ2-7; possible D gene TRBD1, 6 bases. The ends were cut back, 4 bases at V and 1 base at J, with 14 bases in the middle. CDR1 is MDHEN and CDR2 is SYDVKM in the germline V gene. The length of the CDR3 is 15 residues. In nucleotides, the CDR3 is TGTGCCAGCAGTTCTGCGACAGGAAGGTCCTACGAGCAGTACTTC. It specifies CASSSATGRSYEQYF.

This chain connects TRBV14 to TRBJ2-7; no clear D. The CDR3 is made up of 12 amino acids. The V end lost 5 bases, the J end lost 3 bases, and 8 bases lay between the germline ends. CDR1 and CDR2 (germline): SGHDN, FVKESK. The CDR3 protein is CASSSDGYEQYF. The CDR3 DNA follows: TGTGCCAGCAGCTCAGACGGCTACGAGCAGTACTTC.

The V call is TRBV25-1, the J call TRBJ1-1, with D possibly TRBD1 on 5 matching bases. Trimming took off 6 bases at V and 3 bases at J, with 14 bases between the two ends. Germline V CDR1 and CDR2: MGHDK, SYGVNS. The CDR3 runs 14 residues. CDR3 in DNA: TGTGCCAGCAGGAGACGGGGGGACGACACTGAAGCTTTCTTT. As protein: CASRRRGDDTEAFF.

The V call is TRBV6-5, the J call TRBJ1-1, with a possible D match to TRBD1 (6 bases). The CDR3 consists of 15 residues. Germline values: CDR1 MNHEY, CDR2 SVGAGI. V lost 0 bases, J lost 6 bases, and 14 bases lay in between. This chain's CDR3 is CASSYSLSGQSEAFF. Here the CDR3 DNA reads TGTGCCAGCAGTTACTCGCTCAGCGGACAGTCTGAAGCTTTCTTT.

The V and J genes are TRBV6-5 and TRBJ2-4; no definite D call. The CDR3 has 16 amino acids. Trimming stripped 0 bases from V and 7 bases from J, with 16 bases between. Germline V gene sequence: CDR1 MNHEY, CDR2 SVGAGI. The CDR3 here is CASSYSGPKLGNIQYF. The DNA for the CDR3 is TGTGCCAGCAGTTACTCCGGACCTAAACTGGGCAACATTCAGTACTTC.

The chain carries TRBV2 and TRBJ1-3; D is unclear. Per the germline V gene, CDR1 is SNHLY and CDR2 is FYNNEI. V gave up 2 bases and J gave up 2 bases, with 7 bases separating them. The CDR3 totals 14 residues. The CDR3 nucleotides are TGTGCCAGCAGTGAAATGGGGACTGGAAACACCATATATTTT. Its protein is CASSEMGTGNTIYF.

The chain carries TRBV27 and TRBJ1-4; 9 bases are shared with TRBD1. Germline values: CDR1 MNHEY, CDR2 SMNVEV (reference sequence). The CDR3 has 15 amino acids. The V gene end was trimmed by 2 bases and the J gene end by 7 bases; junction bases not matched to a gene: 5. CDR3: CASSLRWDRAEKLFF. The CDR3 DNA sequence: TGTGCCAGCAGTTTAAGGTGGGACAGGGCTGAAAAACTGTTTTTT.

The V call is TRBV27, the J call TRBJ2-7; the D gene is possibly TRBD1 (6 bases). The V end lost 1 base, the J end lost 4 bases, and 8 bases lay between the germline ends. There are 13 residues in the CDR3. The germline gives CDR1 MNHEY, CDR2 SMNVEV (reference sequence). The CDR3, as DNA: TGTGCCAGCAGTTTATTGGGGGCTTACGAGCAGTACTTC. It translates to CASSLLGAYEQYF.

The chain combines TRBV7-2 with TRBJ1-1; possibly TRBD1 for D (5 bases). Germline CDR1 SGHTA, CDR2 FQGNSA. This CDR3 is 16 amino acids long. Trimming cost V 3 bases and J 7 bases, with 21 bases left between them. The CDR3 spells CASSLGFWEGEDEAFF. CDR3 bases: TGTGCCAGCAGCTTGGGGTTCTGGGAAGGGGAAGATGAAGCTTTCTTT.

This chain connects TRBV27 to TRBJ2-1; no reliable D call. This CDR3 comprises 13 residues. V was clipped by 1 base and J by 6 bases, with 7 bases between them. Germline V gene lookup returns CDR1 MNHEY and CDR2 SMNVEV (reference sequence). Here the CDR3 reads CASSLLDGNEQFF. In DNA form, the CDR3 reads TGTGCCAGCAGTTTATTGGACGGCAATGAGCAGTTCTTC.